This record concerns one TCR beta chain sequence. Its specificity is not known. The sample is drawn from a study of T cells expressing NK-cell markers. Study outcomes and limitations: The study did not resolve the HCMV specificity of expanded NKG2C+ T cell clones.

Reprocessing the 5' RACE reads, TCRdb reports a single entry for every CDR3 protein and omits DNA. In all, the sample yields over 250,000 distinct CDR3 sequences. Germline V CDR1 and CDR2: MDHEN, SYDVKM. The CDR3 contains 14 residues. The sequencing sample was made of blood T cells: a sorted CD56 or NKG2C T cell subset, CD4+ or CD8+ T cells, or bulk PBMC T cells (not recorded which). This TCR came from a woman aged 18 to 69 in good health. The genes are TRBV28 and TRBJ1-1. The CDR3 region is CASSFPDWAPEAFF.